This TCR beta chain derives from a study of blood T cell repertoires in COVID-19. At the level of the study: Donors in the United States, Italy and Spain gave samples during acute or convalescent COVID-19.

TCRdb's table, derived via immunoSEQ multiplex PCR, lists solely in-frame clones and lacks some. The table records about 57,000 clones, 91% of them present only once. Looked up from germline, CDR1 is SGHTA and CDR2 is FQGNSA. The CDR3 extends over 15 amino acids. After removal of 6 bases from V and 2 bases from J, the junction contained 9 bases not matched to a gene. The receptor was derived from a man aged 55 to 70 with acute or convalescent COVID-19. Sequenced material: peripheral blood. The rearrangement links TRBV7-2 to TRBJ2-5, with TRBD1 matching 7 bases. This CDR3 is CASSSPGQKQETQYF. The CDR3 DNA sequence: TGTGCCAGCAGTTCACCGGGACAGAAGCAAGAGACCCAGTACTTC.